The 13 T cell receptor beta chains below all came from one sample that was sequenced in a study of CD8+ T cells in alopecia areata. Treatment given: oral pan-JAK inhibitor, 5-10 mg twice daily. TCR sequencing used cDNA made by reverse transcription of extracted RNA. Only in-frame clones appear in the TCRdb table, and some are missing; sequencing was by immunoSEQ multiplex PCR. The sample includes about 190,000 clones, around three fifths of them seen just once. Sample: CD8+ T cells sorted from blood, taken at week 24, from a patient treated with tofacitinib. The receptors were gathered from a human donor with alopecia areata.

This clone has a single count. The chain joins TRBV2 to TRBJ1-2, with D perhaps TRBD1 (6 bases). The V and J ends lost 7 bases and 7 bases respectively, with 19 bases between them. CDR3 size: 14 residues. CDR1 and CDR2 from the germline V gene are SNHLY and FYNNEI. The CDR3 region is CASMGGREGSGYTF. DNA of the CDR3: TGTGCCAGCATGGGGGGCAGGGAAGGCTCTGGCTACACCTTC.

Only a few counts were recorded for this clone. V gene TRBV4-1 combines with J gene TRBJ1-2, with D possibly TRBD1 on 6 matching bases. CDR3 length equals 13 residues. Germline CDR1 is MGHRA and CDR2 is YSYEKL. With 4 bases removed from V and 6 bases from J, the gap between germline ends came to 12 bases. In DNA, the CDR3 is TGCGCCAGCAGCCTCGGGGGCGCGGATGGCTACACCTTC. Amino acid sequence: CASSLGGADGYTF.

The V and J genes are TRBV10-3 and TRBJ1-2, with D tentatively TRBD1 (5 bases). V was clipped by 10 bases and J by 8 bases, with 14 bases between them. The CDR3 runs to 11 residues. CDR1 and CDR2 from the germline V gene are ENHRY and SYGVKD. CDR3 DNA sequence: TGTGCCACCCTGGGGCTCAGCGGCTACACCTTC. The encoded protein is CATLGLSGYTF.

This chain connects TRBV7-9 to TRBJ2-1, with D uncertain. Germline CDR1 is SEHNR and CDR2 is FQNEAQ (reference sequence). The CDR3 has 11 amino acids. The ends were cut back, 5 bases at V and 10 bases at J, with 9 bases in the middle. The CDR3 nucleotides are TGTGCCAGCAGCCCCCCCAGGGAGCAGTTCTTC. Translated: CASSPPREQFF.

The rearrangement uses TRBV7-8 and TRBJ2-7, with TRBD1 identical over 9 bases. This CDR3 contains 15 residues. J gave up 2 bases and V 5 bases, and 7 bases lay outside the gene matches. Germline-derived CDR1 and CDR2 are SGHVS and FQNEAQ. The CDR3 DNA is TGTGCCAGCAGCCCTCGGGACAGGGAGGCCTACGAGCAGTACTTC. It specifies CASSPRDREAYEQYF.

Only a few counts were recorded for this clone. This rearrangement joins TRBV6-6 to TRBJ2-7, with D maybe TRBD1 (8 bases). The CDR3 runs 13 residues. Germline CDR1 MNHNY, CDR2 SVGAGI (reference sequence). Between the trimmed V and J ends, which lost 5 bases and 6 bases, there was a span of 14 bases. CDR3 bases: TGTGCCAGCAGTCTGGACAGGGAGGGCGAGCAGTACTTC. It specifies CASSLDREGEQYF.

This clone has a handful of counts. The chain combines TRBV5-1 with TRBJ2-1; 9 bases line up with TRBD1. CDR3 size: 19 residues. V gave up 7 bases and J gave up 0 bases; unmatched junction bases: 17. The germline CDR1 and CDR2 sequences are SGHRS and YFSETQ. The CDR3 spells CASCPSGQGNHHSYNEQFF. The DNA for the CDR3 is TGCGCCAGCTGTCCCTCGGGACAGGGAAACCATCACTCCTACAATGAGCAGTTCTTC.

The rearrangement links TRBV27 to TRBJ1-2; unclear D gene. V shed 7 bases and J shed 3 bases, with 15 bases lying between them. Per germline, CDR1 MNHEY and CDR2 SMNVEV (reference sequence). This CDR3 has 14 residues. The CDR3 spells CASNTRGRDYGYTF. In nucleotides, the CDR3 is TGTGCCAGCAACACCCGAGGGAGGGACTATGGCTACACCTTC.

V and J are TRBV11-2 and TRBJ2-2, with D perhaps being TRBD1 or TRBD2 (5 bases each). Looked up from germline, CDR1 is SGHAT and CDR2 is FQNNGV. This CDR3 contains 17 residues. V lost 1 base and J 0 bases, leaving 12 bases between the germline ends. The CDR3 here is CASSLAVGGANTGELFF. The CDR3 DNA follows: TGTGCCAGCAGCTTAGCGGTTGGGGGAGCGAACACCGGGGAGCTGTTTTTT.

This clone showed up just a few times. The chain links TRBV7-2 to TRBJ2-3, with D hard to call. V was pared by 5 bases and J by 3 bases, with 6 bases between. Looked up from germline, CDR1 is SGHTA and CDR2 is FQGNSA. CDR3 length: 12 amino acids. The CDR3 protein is CASSPTTDTQYF. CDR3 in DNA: TGTGCCAGCAGCCCCACGACAGATACGCAGTATTTT.

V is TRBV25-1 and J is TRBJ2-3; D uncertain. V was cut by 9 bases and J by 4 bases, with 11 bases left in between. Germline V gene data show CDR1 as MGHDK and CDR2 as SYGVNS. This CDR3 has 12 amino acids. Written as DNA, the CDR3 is TGTGCCAGTGAACCCGCGGCAGATACGCAGTATTTT. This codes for CASEPAADTQYF. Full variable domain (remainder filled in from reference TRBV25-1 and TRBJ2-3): EADIYQTPRYLVIGTGKKITLECSQTMGHDKMYWYQQDPGMELHLIHYSYGVNSTEKGDLSSESTVSRIRTEHFPLTLESARPSHTSQYLCASEPAADTQYFGPGTRLTVL.

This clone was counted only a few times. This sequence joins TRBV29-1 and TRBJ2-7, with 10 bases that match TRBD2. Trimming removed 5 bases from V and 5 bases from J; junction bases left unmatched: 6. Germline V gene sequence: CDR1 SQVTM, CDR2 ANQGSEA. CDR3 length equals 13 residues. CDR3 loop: CSVHGTSDHEQYF. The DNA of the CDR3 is TGCAGCGTTCACGGGACTAGCGACCACGAGCAGTACTTC.

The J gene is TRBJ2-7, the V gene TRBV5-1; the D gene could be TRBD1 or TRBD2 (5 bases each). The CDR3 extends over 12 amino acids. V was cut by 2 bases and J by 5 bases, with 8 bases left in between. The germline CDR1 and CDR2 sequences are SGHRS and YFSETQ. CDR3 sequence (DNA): TGCGCCAGCAGCTTCGGGGACCACGAGCAGTACTTC. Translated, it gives CASSFGDHEQYF.